This TCR beta chain is from a study of cytomegalovirus exposure and HLA in healthy donors. Notes on the study in general: TCR beta sequences reportedly predicted the HLA-A and HLA-B alleles of most subjects accurately. The authors listed about 170 TCR beta chains as cytomegalovirus-associated. Whilst most TCR sequences proved rare, a subset of public TCRs occurred across many donors. In an earlier analysis, productive rearrangement rates for most beta V segments clustered near 87% or 30%.

Trimming took 4 bases from V and 10 from J, leaving 21 bases between them. This CDR3 region has 15 residues. The V gene's germline CDR1 is SGDLS and CDR2 YYNGEE. Primers included in the PCR were 60 Vbeta and 13 Jbeta primers. Sequenced by immunoSEQ multiplex PCR; TCRdb stores in-frame clones only, minus some. The sample includes about 270,000 clones, around 65% of them seen just once. In regard to this clone: Its antigen is unknown.

The chain employs TRBV9 and TRBJ2-1, with a possible D match to TRBD2 (7 bases). This clonotype was obtained from a female donor in good health and CMV-seronegative. Sequences were obtained from PBMCs. CDR3 in amino acids: CASSSHLGGAREQFF. Here the CDR3 DNA reads TGTGCCAGCAGCTCACACCTAGGGGGGGCCCGGGAGCAGTTCTTC.